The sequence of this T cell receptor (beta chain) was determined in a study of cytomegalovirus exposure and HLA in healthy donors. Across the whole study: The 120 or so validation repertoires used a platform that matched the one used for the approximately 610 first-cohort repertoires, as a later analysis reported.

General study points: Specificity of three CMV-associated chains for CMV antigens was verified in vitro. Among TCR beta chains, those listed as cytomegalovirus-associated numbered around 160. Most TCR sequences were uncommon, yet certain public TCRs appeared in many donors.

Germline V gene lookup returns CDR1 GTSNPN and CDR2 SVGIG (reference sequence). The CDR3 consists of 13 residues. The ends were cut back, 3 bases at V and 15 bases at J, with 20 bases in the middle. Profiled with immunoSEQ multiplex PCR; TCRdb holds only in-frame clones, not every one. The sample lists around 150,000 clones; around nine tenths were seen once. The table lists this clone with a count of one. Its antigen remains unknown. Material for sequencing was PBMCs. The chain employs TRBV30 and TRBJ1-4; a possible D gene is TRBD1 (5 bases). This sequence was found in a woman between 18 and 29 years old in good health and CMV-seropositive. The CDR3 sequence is CAWSEDPGREVFF. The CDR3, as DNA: TGTGCCTGGAGCGAAGACCCGGGGCGGGAGGTGTTTTTT. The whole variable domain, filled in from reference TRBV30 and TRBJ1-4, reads SQTIHQWPATLVQPVGSPLSLECTVEGTSNPNLYWYRQAAGRGLQLLFYSVGIGQISSEVPQNLSASRPQDRQFILSSKKLLLSDSGFYLCAWSEDPGREVFFGSGTQLSVL.